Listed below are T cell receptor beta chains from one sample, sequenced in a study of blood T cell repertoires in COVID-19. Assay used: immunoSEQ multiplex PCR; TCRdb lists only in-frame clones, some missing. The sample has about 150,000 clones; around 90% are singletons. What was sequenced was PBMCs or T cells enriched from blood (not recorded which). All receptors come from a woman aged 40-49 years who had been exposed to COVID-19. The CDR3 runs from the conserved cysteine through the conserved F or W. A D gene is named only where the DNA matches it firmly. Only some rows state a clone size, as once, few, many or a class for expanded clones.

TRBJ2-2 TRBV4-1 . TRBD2 TGCGCCAGCAGCCAAGGACTAGCGGGAATTACCGGGGAGCTGTTTTTT CASSQGLAGITGELFF
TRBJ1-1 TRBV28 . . TGTGCCAGCAGTTTTTTGAATAGAAACACTGAAGCTTTCTTT CASSFLNRNTEAFF
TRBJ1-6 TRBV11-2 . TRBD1 TGTGCCAGCAGACTGACAGGGCCGAGAAATTCACCCCTCCACTTT CASRLTGPRNSPLHF
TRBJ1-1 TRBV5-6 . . TGTGCCAGCAGCTTCGGTTCCATCACAGTTCGATTT CASSFGSITVRF
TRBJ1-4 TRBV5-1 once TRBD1 TGCGCCAGCAGCTTAACAGGGGTTCCTCAGAATGAAAAACTGTTTTTT CASSLTGVPQNEKLFF
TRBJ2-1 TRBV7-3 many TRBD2 TGTGCCAGCAGCTTTTCCTCAGCGGGGGCTACTTACAATGAGCAGTTCTTC CASSFSSAGATYNEQFF
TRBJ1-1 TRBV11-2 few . TGTGCCAGCAGCCGTAACACAGGGCAGACTGAAGCTTTCTTT CASSRNTGQTEAFF
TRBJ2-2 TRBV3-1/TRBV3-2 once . TGTGCCAGCAGCCAATCCGGCACCGGGGAGCTGTTTTTT CASSQSGTGELFF
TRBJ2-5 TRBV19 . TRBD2 TGTGCCAGTAGTGTCGGACTAGTCGAGACCCAGTACTTC CASSVGLVETQYF
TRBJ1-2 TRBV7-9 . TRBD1 TGTGCCAGCAGCCACGGACAGGGGGACAACTATGGCTACACCTTC CASSHGQGDNYGYTF
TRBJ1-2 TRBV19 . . TGTGCCAGCAGACAGGTTACCCCGGGGCCCTATGGCTACACCTTC CASRQVTPGPYGYTF
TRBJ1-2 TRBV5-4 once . TGTGCCAGCAGCTTGTCCCGGGCAGGGTCCTATGGCTACACCTTC CASSLSRAGSYGYTF
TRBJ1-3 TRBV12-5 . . TGTGCTAGTGGCTCTATGACAGCAGAAGGAAACACCATATATTTT CASGSMTAEGNTIYF
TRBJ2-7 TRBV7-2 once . TGTGCCAGCAGCTTAGGCCGAGGAGGCTACGAGCAGTACTTC CASSLGRGGYEQYF
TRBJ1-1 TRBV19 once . TGTGCCAGTAGTATCGGGACACAGGAAGCTTTCTTT CASSIGTQEAFF
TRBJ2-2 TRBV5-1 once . TGCGCCAGCAGCTTGGCAAGACAAGCGAACACCGGGGAGCTGTTTTTT CASSLARQANTGELFF
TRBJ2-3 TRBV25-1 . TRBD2 TGTGCCAGCAGTGAATTTCGCGGGGGTAGCGGGGGGTCAGATACGCAGTATTTT CASSEFRGGSGGSDTQYF
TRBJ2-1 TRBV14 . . TGTGCCAGCAGCCGCGATGAGCAGTTCTTC CASSRDEQFF
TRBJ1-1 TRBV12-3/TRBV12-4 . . TGTGCCAGCAGTTTCCGGGAGAACACTGAAGCTTTCTTT CASSFRENTEAFF
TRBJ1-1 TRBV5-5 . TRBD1 TGTGCCAGCAGACCCCCGGGACAGGGTGTCACTGAAGCTTTCTTT CASRPPGQGVTEAFF
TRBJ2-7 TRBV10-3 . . TGTGCCATCAGTCCAGACAGTCCCTACGAGCAGTACTTC CAISPDSPYEQYF
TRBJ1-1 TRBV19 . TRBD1 TGTGCCAGTACGACAGGGGGCAAGATGAACACTGAAGCTTTCTTT CASTTGGKMNTEAFF
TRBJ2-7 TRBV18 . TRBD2 TGTGCCAGCTCACCAGATACTAGCGGGGCGCGGGAGCAGTACTTC CASSPDTSGAREQYF
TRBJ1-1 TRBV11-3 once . TGTGCCAGCAGTCTCTATACCGGTAACACTGAAGCTTTCTTT CASSLYTGNTEAFF
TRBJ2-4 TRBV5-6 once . TGTGCCAGCAGCTTGGGGGGCAGGGGTACGGACATTCAGTACTTC CASSLGGRGTDIQYF
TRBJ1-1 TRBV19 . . TGTGCCAGTAGTCCCCAGGGTGTGACTGAAGCTTTCTTT CASSPQGVTEAFF
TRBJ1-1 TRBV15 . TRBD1 TGTGCCACCAGCAGAGTCCAGGGGACAGCTTCGTTTTCAAACACTGAAGCTTTCTTT CATSRVQGTASFSNTEAFF
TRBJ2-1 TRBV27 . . TGTGCCAGCAGCTCAAACTGGGAGCCGGGACAAAGCTCCTACAATGAGCAGTTCTTC CASSSNWEPGQSSYNEQFF
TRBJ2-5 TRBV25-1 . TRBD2 TGTGCCAGCAGTTGGGGAGGGCTGGAGACCCAGTACTTC CASSWGGLETQYF
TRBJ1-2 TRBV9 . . TGTGCCAGCAGCGTCCGCTCCGGGACACCGAACGCCTACACCTTC CASSVRSGTPNAYTF
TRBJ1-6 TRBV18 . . TGTGCCAGCTCACCCATCAGCGACAGCTATAATTCACCCCTCCACTTT CASSPISDSYNSPLHF
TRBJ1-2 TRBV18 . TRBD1 TGTGCCAGCTCCCTGGGACAGGGCTATGGCTACACCTTC CASSLGQGYGYTF
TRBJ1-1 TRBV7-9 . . TGTGCCAGCAGCTTTCCAGGGGCGAGGGCTTTCTTT CASSFPGARAFF
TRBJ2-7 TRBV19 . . TGTGCCAGTAGTATAGCTCAGAGCGTCGAGCAGTACTTC CASSIAQSVEQYF
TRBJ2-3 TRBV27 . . TGTGCCAGCACTTCACTAGGTCAGGATACGCAGTATTTT CASTSLGQDTQYF
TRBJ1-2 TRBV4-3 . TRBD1 TGCGCCAGCAGCCAATTGACAGGGGTGGACTATGGCTACACCTTC CASSQLTGVDYGYTF
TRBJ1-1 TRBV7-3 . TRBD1 TGTGCCAGCAGCGTAACAGGGGGAATGAACACTGAAGCTTTCTTT CASSVTGGMNTEAFF
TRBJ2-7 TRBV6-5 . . TGTGCCAGCAGCCCCGCAGGGACAACCTACGAGCAGTACTTC CASSPAGTTYEQYF
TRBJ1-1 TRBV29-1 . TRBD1 TGCAGCGTTGAGCGGGGACAGGGCTTTGAGGCTTTCTTT CSVERGQGFEAFF
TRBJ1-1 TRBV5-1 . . TGCGCCAGCAGCGGAGACTTAAACTGGAACACTGAAGCTTTCTTT CASSGDLNWNTEAFF
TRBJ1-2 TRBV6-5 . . TGTGCCAGCAGTTACATTGGGTCCGGGGATGGACGTGGCTACACCTTC CASSYIGSGDGRGYTF
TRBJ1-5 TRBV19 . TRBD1 TGTGCCAGTACCCCCGACAGGGCGCAGCCCCAGCATTTT CASTPDRAQPQHF